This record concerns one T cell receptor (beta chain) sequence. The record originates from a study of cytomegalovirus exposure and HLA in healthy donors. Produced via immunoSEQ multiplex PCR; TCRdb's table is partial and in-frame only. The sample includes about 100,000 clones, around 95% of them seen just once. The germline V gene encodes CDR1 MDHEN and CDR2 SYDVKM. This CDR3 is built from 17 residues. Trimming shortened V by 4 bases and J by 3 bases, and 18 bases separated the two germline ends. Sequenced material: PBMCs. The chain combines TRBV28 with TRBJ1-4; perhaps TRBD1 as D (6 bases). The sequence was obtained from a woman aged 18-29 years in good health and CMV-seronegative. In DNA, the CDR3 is TGTGCCAGCAGTTGGACCCAGGGGTGGGAAGCTAATGAAAAACTGTTTTTT. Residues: CASSWTQGWEANEKLFF.